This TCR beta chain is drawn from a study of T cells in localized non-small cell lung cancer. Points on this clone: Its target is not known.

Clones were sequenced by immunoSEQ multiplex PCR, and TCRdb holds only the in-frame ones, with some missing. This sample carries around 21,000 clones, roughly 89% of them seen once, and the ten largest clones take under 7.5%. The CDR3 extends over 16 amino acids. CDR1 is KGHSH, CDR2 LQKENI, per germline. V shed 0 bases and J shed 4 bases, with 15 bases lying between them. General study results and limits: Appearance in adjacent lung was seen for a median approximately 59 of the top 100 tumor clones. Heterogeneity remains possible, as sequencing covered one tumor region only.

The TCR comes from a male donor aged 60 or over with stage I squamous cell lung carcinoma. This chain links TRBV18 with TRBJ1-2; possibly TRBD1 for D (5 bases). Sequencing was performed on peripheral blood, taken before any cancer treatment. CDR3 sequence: CASSPPGGGSAYGYTF. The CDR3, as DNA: TGTGCCAGCTCACCACCGGGCGGGGGAAGTGCCTATGGCTACACCTTC.